This TCR beta chain came from a study of tumor-infiltrating lymphocytes in primary liver carcinoma. Study-wide context: The study enrolled male and female patients aged 30 to 69 years.

The researchers produced TCR beta cDNA from approximately 0.45 ug total RNA with a constant-region primer. Library construction for TCR beta comprised three nested multiplex PCR rounds performed with slightly modified ARM-PCR. A C-beta reverse primer was combined with TRBV1-TRBV30 forward primers in the first two PCR rounds, and each round had ten to eleven cycles. Each CDR3 protein gets one entry after TCRdb re-called the multiplex PCR reads with MiXCR. Of about 37,000 distinct CDR3 sequences listed, roughly 74% are singletons. Study-wide results and caveats: A significantly higher top-250-clone fraction was found in tumors than in blood (p = 0.039).

It was from roughly 20-30 mg of unsorted bulk tissue that RNA and DNA were co-extracted. Trimming took off 5 bases at V and 11 bases at J, with 16 bases between the two ends. The V gene's germline CDR1 is SGHDT and CDR2 YYEEEE. This CDR3 region has 12 residues. About this clonotype: What it binds is unknown.

Sequenced sample: tumor-adjacent normal liver tissue. The source of this sequence is a man aged 35 to 55 with primary liver carcinoma and hepatitis B virus infection. This chain connects TRBV5-6 to TRBJ2-5, with D perhaps TRBD2 (7 bases). The CDR3 DNA sequence: TGTGCCAGCAGTGGACTAGGAGGGACACAGTACTTC. Translation: CASSGLGGTQYF.